Below are 9 T cell receptor beta chains sequenced from a single sample in a study of cytomegalovirus exposure and HLA in healthy donors. Primers: 60 Vbeta forward and 13 Jbeta reverse. Profiling relied on immunoSEQ multiplex PCR, and the TCRdb table lists in-frame clones only, not all of them. The data contain under 250,000 clones, about 83% of them singletons. The sample comprised PBMCs. The source is a woman aged 45-65 years in good health and CMV-seropositive.

V is TRBV7-8 and J is TRBJ1-6, with TRBD1 matching over 7 bases. The J segment lost 2 bases and the V segment lost 7 bases, leaving 8 bases of the junction unmatched. The CDR3 has 16 residues. Germline V gives CDR1 SGHVS, CDR2 FQNEAQ. CDR3 sequence (DNA): TGTGCCAGCACCACAGGGGAGGTTACCTATAATTCACCCCTCCACTTT. It is translated as CASTTGEVTYNSPLHF.

V is TRBV6-5 and J is TRBJ2-7; D ambiguous. The CDR3 contains 15 residues. The V gene lost 0 bases and the J gene lost 3 bases, with 12 bases spanning the gap. Germline CDR1 and CDR2: MNHEY and SVGAGI. CDR3: CASSYSWQANYEQYF. In DNA form, the CDR3 reads TGTGCCAGCAGTTACTCGTGGCAGGCGAACTACGAGCAGTACTTC.

This chain joins TRBV5-4 and TRBJ1-1, with D possibly matching TRBD1 (5 bases). This CDR3 has 18 residues. The V end was cut by 4 bases, the J end by 0 bases, with 22 bases between. The germline CDR1 and CDR2 sequences are SGHNT and YYREEE (reference sequence). CDR3 coding DNA: TGTGCCAGCAGCCCGTGGGGCCAAGCGGGGAGGATGAACACTGAAGCTTTCTTT. Translated: CASSPWGQAGRMNTEAFF.

This chain connects TRBV6-5 to TRBJ1-2; D not certain. CDR3 length: 12 residues. Deletions cut 5 bases from V and 7 bases from J, with 11 bases between. CDR1 and CDR2 (germline): MNHEY, SVGAGI. The CDR3 region has the DNA TGTGCCAGCAGTGAACCATCGAGTGGCTACACCTTC. The encoded protein is CASSEPSSGYTF.

The chain is built from TRBV9 and TRBJ2-1; TRBD2 matches at 7 bases. V lost 0 bases, J lost 0 bases, and 3 bases stayed unmatched. Germline V gene lookup returns CDR1 SGDLS and CDR2 YYNGEE. This CDR3 has 16 amino acids. CDR3 region: CASSVGGGGSYNEQFF. The DNA of the CDR3 is TGTGCCAGCAGCGTAGGGGGCGGGGGCTCCTACAATGAGCAGTTCTTC.

The J gene is TRBJ1-5, the V gene TRBV28, with TRBD1 matching over 8 bases. CDR3 size: 17 residues. Per germline, CDR1 MDHEN and CDR2 SYDVKM. J gave up 11 bases and V 2 bases, and 17 bases lay outside the gene matches. CDR3 in amino acids: CASSLLGGGQLTGAQHF. The CDR3 DNA is TGTGCCAGCAGTTTACTGGGGGGAGGACAGCTGACAGGGGCCCAGCATTTT.

This clone was seen once. This chain connects TRBV6-5 to TRBJ1-6; maybe TRBD1 (5 bases). Trimming shortened V by 2 bases and J by 7 bases, and 9 bases separated the two germline ends. Germline V lookup: CDR1 MNHEY, CDR2 SVGAGI. The CDR3 sequence is 14 residues long. The CDR3 spells CASSYGGRNSPLHF. As DNA, the CDR3 is TGTGCCAGCAGTTACGGGGGGAGAAATTCACCCCTCCACTTT.

The rearrangement links TRBV30 to TRBJ2-3, with D tentatively TRBD2 (7 bases). V lost 0 bases, J lost 4 bases, and 14 bases lay in between. Looked up from germline, CDR1 is GTSNPN and CDR2 is SVGIG (reference sequence). The CDR3 has 15 residues. The CDR3 is CAWSVRRGGSDTQYF. CDR3 bases: TGTGCCTGGAGTGTAAGAAGGGGGGGGTCAGATACGCAGTATTTT.

The V and J genes are TRBV2 and TRBJ1-2; D gene unclear. This CDR3 spans 11 amino acids. V lost 8 bases, J lost 4 bases, and 8 bases lay in between. Looked up from germline, CDR1 is SNHLY and CDR2 is FYNNEI. CDR3 bases: TGTGCCAGCGGTCGGGGCTATGGCTACACCTTC. Encoded protein: CASGRGYGYTF.